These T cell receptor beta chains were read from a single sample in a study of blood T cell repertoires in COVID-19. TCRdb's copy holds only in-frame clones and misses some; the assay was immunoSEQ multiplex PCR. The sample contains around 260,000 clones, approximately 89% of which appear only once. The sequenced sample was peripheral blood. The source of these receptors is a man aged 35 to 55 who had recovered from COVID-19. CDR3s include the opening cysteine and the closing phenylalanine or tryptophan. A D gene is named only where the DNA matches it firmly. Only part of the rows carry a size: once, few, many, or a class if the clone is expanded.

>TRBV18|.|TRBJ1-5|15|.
TGTGCCAGCTCACTATCCCCTATTAGCAATCAGCCCCAGCATTTT
CASSLSPISNQPQHF
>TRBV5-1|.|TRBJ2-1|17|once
TGCGCCAGCAGCTTGGTGCCTAGTAGTCTCTCTTACAATGAGCAGTTCTTC
CASSLVPSSLSYNEQFF
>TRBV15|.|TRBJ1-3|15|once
TGTGCCACCAGCAGAGATCCCAGGGGAGCGGACACCATATATTTT
CATSRDPRGADTIYF
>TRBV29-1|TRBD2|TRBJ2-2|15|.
TGCAGCGTGGTCCTGGCGGGAGGGAGGACCGGGGAGCTGTTTTTT
CSVVLAGGRTGELFF
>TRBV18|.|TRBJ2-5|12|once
TGTGCCAGCTCAATTAAACAAGAGACCCAGTACTTC
CASSIKQETQYF
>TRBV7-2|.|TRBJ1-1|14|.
TGTGCCAGCAGCTTAGGGGCCCTGAACACTGAAGCTTTCTTT
CASSLGALNTEAFF
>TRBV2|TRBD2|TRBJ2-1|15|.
TGTGCCAGCAGTGAGTCGGCTAGCGGGAGGGGAGAGCAGTTCTTC
CASSESASGRGEQFF
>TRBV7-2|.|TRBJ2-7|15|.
TGTGCCAGCAGCGCTGACAGGAAAGGGGCCTACGAGCAGTACTTC
CASSADRKGAYEQYF
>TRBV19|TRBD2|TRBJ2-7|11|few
TGTGCCAGTAGTATAGACACTAGCGAGTACTTC
CASSIDTSEYF
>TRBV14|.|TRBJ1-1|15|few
TGTGCCAGCAGCCATTATCAGGGCTTGAACACTGAAGCTTTCTTT
CASSHYQGLNTEAFF
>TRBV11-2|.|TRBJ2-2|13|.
TGTGCCAGCAGCTTATGGACAGCCGGGGAGCTGTTTTTT
CASSLWTAGELFF
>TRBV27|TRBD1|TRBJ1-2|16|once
TGTGCCAGCAGTTTAATAGGGACAGGCGTTAACTATGGCTACACCTTC
CASSLIGTGVNYGYTF
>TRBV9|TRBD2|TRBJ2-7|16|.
TGTGCCAGCAGCGTATCGGGGGTAGCGGGAATCTACGAGCAGTACTTC
CASSVSGVAGIYEQYF
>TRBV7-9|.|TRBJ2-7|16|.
TGTGCCAGCAGCTCTCCGGGGGTGGGAAGCTCCTACGAGCAGTACTTC
CASSSPGVGSSYEQYF
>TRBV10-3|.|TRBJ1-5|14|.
TGTGCCATATGGGAGCAGTACCGCAATCAGCCCCAGCATTTT
CAIWEQYRNQPQHF
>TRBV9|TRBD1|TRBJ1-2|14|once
TGTGCCAGCAGCGGAAGGGACAGCGCCTATGGCTACACCTTC
CASSGRDSAYGYTF
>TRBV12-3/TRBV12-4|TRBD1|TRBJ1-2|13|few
TGTGCCAGCCGGGTGGACAGGGCTGATGGCTACACCTTC
CASRVDRADGYTF
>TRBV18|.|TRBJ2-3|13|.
TGTGCCAGCTCACCTCGTCGCACAGATACGCAGTATTTT
CASSPRRTDTQYF
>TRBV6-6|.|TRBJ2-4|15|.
TGTGCCAGCAGTTACTCGAGGGATGCTCTGGGCATTCAGTACTTC
CASSYSRDALGIQYF
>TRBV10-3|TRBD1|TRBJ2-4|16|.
TGTGCCATCAGCTCCGGGACAGGGGGCATGAGGAACATTCAGTACTTC
CAISSGTGGMRNIQYF
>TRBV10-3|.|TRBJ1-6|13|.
TGTGCCATCAGACAGGGTGAATCTTCACCCCTCCACTTT
CAIRQGESSPLHF
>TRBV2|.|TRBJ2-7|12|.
TGTGCCAGCTTAGGGCTAGCTTACGAGCAGTACTTC
CASLGLAYEQYF
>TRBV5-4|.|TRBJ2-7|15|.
TGTGCCAGCAGCTTGGTGCCAGGGAGGTCTCACGAGCAGTACTTC
CASSLVPGRSHEQYF
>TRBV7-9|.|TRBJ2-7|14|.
TGTGCCAGCAGCGCCCCCAGGGGTATACACGAGCAGTACTTC
CASSAPRGIHEQYF
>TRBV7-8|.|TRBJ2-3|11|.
TGTGCCAGCAGCCTAACAGATACGCAGTATTTT
CASSLTDTQYF
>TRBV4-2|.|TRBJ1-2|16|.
TGTGCCAGCAGCCAAGAGAGGGCTGCAGCTAACTATGGCTACACCTTC
CASSQERAAANYGYTF
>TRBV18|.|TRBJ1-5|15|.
TGTGCCAGCTCACCGCAGGCCAGGGGTGGTCAGCCCCAGCATTTT
CASSPQARGGQPQHF
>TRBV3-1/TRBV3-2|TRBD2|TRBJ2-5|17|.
TGTGCCAGCAGCCAAGATAGGAGGCTAGCGGTACAAGAGACCCAGTACTTC
CASSQDRRLAVQETQYF
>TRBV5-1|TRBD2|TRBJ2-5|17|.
TGCGCCAGCAGTTCTCTCCTTAGCGGGGGGCTTGGCGAGACCCAGTACTTC
CASSSLLSGGLGETQYF
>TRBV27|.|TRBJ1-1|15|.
TGTGCCAGCAGTTTATCGGTGACAGGGAACACTGAAGCTTTCTTT
CASSLSVTGNTEAFF
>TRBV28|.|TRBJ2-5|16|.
TGTGCCAGCCGGACTAGGAGGGGGACGTACCAAGAGACCCAGTACTTC
CASRTRRGTYQETQYF
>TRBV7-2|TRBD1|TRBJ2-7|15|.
TGTGCCAGCAGCTTAGCGACAGGGGTCTCCTACGAGCAGTACTTC
CASSLATGVSYEQYF
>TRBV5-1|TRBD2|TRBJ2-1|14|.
TGCGCCAGCAGCCGTACTTCTAGCGGCAGTGAGCAGTTCTTC
CASSRTSSGSEQFF
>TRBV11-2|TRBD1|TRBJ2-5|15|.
TGTGCCAGCAGCGACCGGACAGGGGGCGGCGAGACCCAGTACTTC
CASSDRTGGGETQYF
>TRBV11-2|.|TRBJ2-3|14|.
TGTGCCAGCAGCGTGAGGAGTAGCGGATATACGCAGTATTTT
CASSVRSSGYTQYF
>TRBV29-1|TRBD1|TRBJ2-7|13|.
TGCAGCGTTGTAAGGGACAGGGACTACGAGCAGTACTTC
CSVVRDRDYEQYF
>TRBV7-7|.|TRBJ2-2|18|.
TGTGCCAGCAGCTTAAATCAACGATCTAGCGTTAACACCGGGGAGCTGTTTTTT
CASSLNQRSSVNTGELFF
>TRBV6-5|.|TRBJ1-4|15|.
TGTGCCAGCAGCTCCACGGGCCCGGGGAGAGAAAAACTGTTTTTT
CASSSTGPGREKLFF
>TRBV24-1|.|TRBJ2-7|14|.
TGTGCCACCAGTGCCCTCAGGGAATCCCACGAGCAGTACTTC
CATSALRESHEQYF
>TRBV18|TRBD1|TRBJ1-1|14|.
TGTGCCAGCTCTTCAGGACAGGGGAACACTGAAGCTTTCTTT
CASSSGQGNTEAFF
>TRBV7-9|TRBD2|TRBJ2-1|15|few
TGTGCCAGCAGCTTGACTAGCGGGCGGCTCAATGAGCAGTTCTTC
CASSLTSGRLNEQFF
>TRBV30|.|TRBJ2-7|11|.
TGTGCCTGGAGTAAGAGCTACGAGCAGTACTTC
CAWSKSYEQYF
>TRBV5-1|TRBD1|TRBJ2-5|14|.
TGCGCCAGCAGCAACGGGGACAGACAAGAGACCCAGTACTTC
CASSNGDRQETQYF
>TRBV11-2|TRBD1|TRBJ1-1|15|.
TGTGCCAGCAGCTTACTGGGGCAGGGGGGCACTGAAGCTTTCTTT
CASSLLGQGGTEAFF
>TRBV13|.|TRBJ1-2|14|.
TGTGCCAGCAGCCCCGTCGGGGAGGGGTTTGGCTACACCTTC
CASSPVGEGFGYTF
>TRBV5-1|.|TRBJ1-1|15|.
TGCGCCAGCAGCCCCGACCCGACAGGGAACACTGAAGCTTTCTTT
CASSPDPTGNTEAFF
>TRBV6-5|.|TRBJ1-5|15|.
TGTGCCAGCATCTGGGCAGGGGATAGCAATCAGCCCCAGCATTTT
CASIWAGDSNQPQHF
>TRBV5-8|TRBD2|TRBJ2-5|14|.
TGTGCCAGCAGCCCGGGGGGACTGCGAGAGACCCAGTACTTC
CASSPGGLRETQYF